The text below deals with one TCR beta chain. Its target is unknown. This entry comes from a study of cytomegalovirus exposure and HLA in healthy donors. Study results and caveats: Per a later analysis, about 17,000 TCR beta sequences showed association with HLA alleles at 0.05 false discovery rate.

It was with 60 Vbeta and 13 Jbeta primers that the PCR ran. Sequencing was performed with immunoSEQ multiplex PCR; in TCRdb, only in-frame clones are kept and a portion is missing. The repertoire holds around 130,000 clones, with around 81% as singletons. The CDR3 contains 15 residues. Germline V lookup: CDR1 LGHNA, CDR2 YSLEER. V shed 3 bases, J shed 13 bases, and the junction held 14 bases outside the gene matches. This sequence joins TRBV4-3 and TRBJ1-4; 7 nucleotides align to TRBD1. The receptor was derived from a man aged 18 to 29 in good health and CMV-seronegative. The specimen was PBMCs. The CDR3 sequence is CASSQDLTGLALLFF. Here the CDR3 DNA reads TGCGCCAGCAGCCAGGATCTGACAGGGTTGGCGTTACTGTTTTTT.